The present T cell receptor beta chain was sequenced within a study of cytomegalovirus exposure and HLA in healthy donors. CDR3 length equals 16 residues. Germline V lookup: CDR1 LGHNA, CDR2 YNFKEQ. The PCR had 60 Vbeta and 13 Jbeta primers. Generated by immunoSEQ multiplex PCR, the TCRdb table keeps only in-frame clones and is missing some. Among over 150,000 clones listed, approximately 79% were seen once. The chain recombines TRBV4-2 with TRBJ2-5; tentatively, D is TRBD1 (7 bases). TRBJ2-7 matches the DNA end more closely, so the J call is doubtful. This clonotype was obtained from a man aged 60 to 69 in good health and CMV-seronegative. Sequencing was carried out using PBMCs. This chain's CDR3 is CASSQTAGGTRYEQYF. CDR3 nucleotide sequence: TGTGCCAGCAGCCAGACGGCAGGGGGGACACGCTACGAGCAGTACTTC.